This TCR beta chain is drawn from a study of cytomegalovirus exposure and HLA in healthy donors. Overall study findings and caveats: An observed cluster of highly shared sequence variants was recorded as a likely sequencing artifact.

The CDR3 runs 15 residues. CDR1 is MNHEY, CDR2 SMNVEV, per germline (reference sequence). V was pared by 4 bases and J by 12 bases, with 7 bases of the junction left unmatched. In the case of this clone: The antigen remains undetermined.

The PCR contained 60 Vbeta and 13 Jbeta primers. Clones were sequenced by immunoSEQ multiplex PCR, and TCRdb holds only the in-frame ones, with some missing. Of some 170,000 clones in the sample, around three quarters were seen once. The source material was PBMCs. The sequence was obtained from a woman aged 35 to 49 in good health and CMV-seronegative. J is TRBJ2-1 and V is TRBV27; 15 bases are shared with TRBD2. The CDR3 reads CASSSGTSGRLGQFF. CDR3 DNA sequence: TGTGCCAGCAGTTCCGGGACTAGCGGGAGGTTAGGGCAGTTCTTC.